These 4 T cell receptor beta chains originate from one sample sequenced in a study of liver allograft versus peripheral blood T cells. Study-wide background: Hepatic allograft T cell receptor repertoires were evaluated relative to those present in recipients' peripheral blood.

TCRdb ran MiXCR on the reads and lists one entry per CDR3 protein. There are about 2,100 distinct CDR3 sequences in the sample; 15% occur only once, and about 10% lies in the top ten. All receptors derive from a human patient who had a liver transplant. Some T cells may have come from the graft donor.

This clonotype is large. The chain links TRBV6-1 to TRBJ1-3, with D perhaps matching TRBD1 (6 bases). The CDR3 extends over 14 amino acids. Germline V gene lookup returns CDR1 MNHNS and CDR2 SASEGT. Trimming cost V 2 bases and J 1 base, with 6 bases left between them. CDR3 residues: CASSEQGSGNTIYF. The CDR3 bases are TGTGCCAGCAGTGAACAGGGGTCTGGAAACACCATATATTTT.

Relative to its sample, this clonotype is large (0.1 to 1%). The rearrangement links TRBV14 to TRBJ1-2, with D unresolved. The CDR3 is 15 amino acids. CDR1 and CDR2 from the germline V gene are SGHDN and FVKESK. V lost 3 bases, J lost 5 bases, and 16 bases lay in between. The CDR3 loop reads CASSQTRWGGYGYTF. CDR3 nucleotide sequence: TGTGCCAGCAGCCAGACGAGATGGGGAGGTTATGGCTACACCTTC. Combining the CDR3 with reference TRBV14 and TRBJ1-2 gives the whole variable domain EAGVTQFPSHSVIEKGQTVTLRCDPISGHDNLYWYRRVMGKEIKFLLHFVKESKQDESGMPNNRFLAERTGGTYSTLKVQPAELEDSGVYFCASSQTRWGGYGYTFGSGTRLTVV.

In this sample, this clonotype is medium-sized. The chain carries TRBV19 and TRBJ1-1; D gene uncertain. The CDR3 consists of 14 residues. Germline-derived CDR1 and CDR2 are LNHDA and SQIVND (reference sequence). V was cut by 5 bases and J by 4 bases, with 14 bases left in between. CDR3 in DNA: TGTGCCAGTAGTTTCCATTGGAAAGGCACTGAAGCTTTCTTT. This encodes CASSFHWKGTEAFF.

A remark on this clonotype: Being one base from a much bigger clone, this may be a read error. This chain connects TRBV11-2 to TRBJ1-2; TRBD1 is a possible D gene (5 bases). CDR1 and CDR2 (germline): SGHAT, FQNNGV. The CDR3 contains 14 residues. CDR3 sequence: CANSTPRGNYGYTF. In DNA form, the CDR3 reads TGTGCCAACAGCACCCCGCGGGGGAACTATGGCTACACCTTC. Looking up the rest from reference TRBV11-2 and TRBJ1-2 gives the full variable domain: EAGVAQSPRYKIIEKRQSVAFWCNPISGHATLYWYQQILGQGPKLLIQFQNNGVVDDSQLPKDRFSAERLKGVDSTLKIQPAKLEDSAVYLCANSTPRGNYGYTFGSGTRLTVV.